This record looks at one T cell receptor (beta chain) sequence and its context. The CDR3 totals 14 residues. Germline lookup yields CDR1 MDHEN and CDR2 SYDVKM. The V end was cut by 1 base, the J end by 6 bases, with 10 bases between. The data are from a study of blood T cell repertoires in COVID-19. Study background: T cells, B-cell-depleted T cells, or PBMCs provided the cDNA or gDNA that served as material.

Sequencing used immunoSEQ multiplex PCR; TCRdb keeps in-frame clones, though not all of them. The table shows 150,000 to 200,000 clones, with approximately 74% occurring only once. V and J are TRBV28 and TRBJ2-4; weak D call: TRBD2 (6 bases). This TCR derives from a woman older than 75 with acute or convalescent COVID-19. Specimen: peripheral blood. CDR3 in DNA: TGTGCCAGCAGTTTATTCACGGGGGTAAACATTCAGTACTTC. Residues: CASSLFTGVNIQYF. The full variable domain, with the rest looked up from reference TRBV28 and TRBJ2-4, is DVKVTQSSRYLVKRTGEKVFLECVQDMDHENMFWYRQDPGLGLRLIYFSYDVKMKEKGDIPEGYSVSREKKERFSLILESASTNQTSMYLCASSLFTGVNIQYFGAGTRLSVL.